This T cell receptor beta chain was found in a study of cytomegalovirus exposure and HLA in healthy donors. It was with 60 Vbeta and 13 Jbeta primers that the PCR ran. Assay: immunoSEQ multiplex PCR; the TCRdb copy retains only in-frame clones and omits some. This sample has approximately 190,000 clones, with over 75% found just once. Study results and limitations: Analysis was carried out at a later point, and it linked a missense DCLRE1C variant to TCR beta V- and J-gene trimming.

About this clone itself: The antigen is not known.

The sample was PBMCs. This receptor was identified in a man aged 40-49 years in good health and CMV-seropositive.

The CDR3 region is CATSREEGEETQYF. The CDR3 DNA is TGTGCCACCAGCAGAGAGGAGGGCGAAGAGACCCAGTACTTC. The V call is TRBV15, the J call TRBJ2-5; a possible D gene is TRBD2 (6 bases). Trimming took off 0 bases at V and 3 bases at J, with 8 bases between the two ends. Germline V gives CDR1 LNHNV, CDR2 YYDKDF (reference sequence). The CDR3 consists of 14 residues.